This T cell receptor (beta chain) is from a study of blood T cells in healthy people across ages. The germline gives CDR1 SEHNR, CDR2 FQNEAQ (reference sequence). There are 14 residues in the CDR3. The authors ran a second PCR of about 6 to 12 cycles using a sample-barcoded 5' primer and a J-beta primer mix. Every molecule of cDNA carried a tag from a template-switch adaptor with 12 random nucleotides. TCRdb processed the 5' RACE reads anew with MiXCR; each CDR3 protein has one entry. Here the sample spans hundreds of thousands of distinct CDR3 sequences, about 30% being singletons. As for this clonotype: The junction shows a germline mismatch at one end, possibly a read error.

The specimen sequenced was blood. The chain recombines TRBV7-9 with TRBJ2-1; 7 bases line up with TRBD1. The receptor's source is a woman of 80 years or more in good health. CDR3 sequence: CASSLAGGYNGQFF. CDR3 coding DNA: TGTGCCAGCAGCTTAGCAGGGGGCTACAATGGGCAGTTCTTC.